Listed below are T cell receptor beta chains from one sample, sequenced in a study of cytomegalovirus exposure and HLA in healthy donors. TCRdb's table, derived via immunoSEQ multiplex PCR, lists solely in-frame clones and lacks some. The sample includes about 200,000 clones, around 83% of them seen just once. Sequences were obtained from PBMCs. These receptors were collected from a woman in her twenties or thirties in good health and CMV-seropositive. Both conserved end residues are part of each CDR3. The D gene is left open where the match is weak. For some rows the clone size is stated as once, few or many, or as a class when expanded; others skip it.

TRBV11-3	NA	NA	TRBJ2-7	TGTGCCAGCAGCTTAGACGAGACAAGAAGCTACGAGCAGTACTTC	CASSLDETRSYEQYF
TRBV2	NA	NA	TRBJ2-1	TGTGCCAGCAAGACAGATTACAATGAGCAGTTCTTC	CASKTDYNEQFF
TRBV4-2	NA	TRBD1	TRBJ2-7	TGTGCCAGCAGCCAAGTGACAGGGGCCGTGACCTACGAGCAGTACTTC	CASSQVTGAVTYEQYF
TRBV5-1	NA	TRBD1	TRBJ2-6	TGCGCCAGCAGTTATGACAGGGCTGGGGCCAACGTCCTGACTTTC	CASSYDRAGANVLTF
TRBV6-5	NA	TRBD1	TRBJ2-7	TGTGCCAGCAGTTCCGCCGACAGGGCGTACGAGCAGTACTTC	CASSSADRAYEQYF
TRBV30	NA	TRBD1	TRBJ1-1	TGTGCCTGGGGTGCTCCCATAACAGGGGGGTTATCTGAAGCTTTCTTT	CAWGAPITGGLSEAFF
TRBV7-9	NA	NA	TRBJ1-4	TGTGCCAGCAGCTTTGAGGAAAAACTGTTTTTT	CASSFEEKLFF
TRBV4-1	NA	TRBD2	TRBJ2-2	TGCGCCAGCAGCCAAGACCCGTCGACTAGCGGGAGGGTTTACACCGGGGAGCTGTTTTTT	CASSQDPSTSGRVYTGELFF
TRBV2	NA	TRBD2	TRBJ2-2	TGTGCCAGCAGTGCGGCTAGCGGGAGGACCGGGGAGCTGTTTTTT	CASSAASGRTGELFF
TRBV28	many	NA	TRBJ1-3	TGTGCCAGCATGACGGGACAAGGACCAAACACCATATATTTT	CASMTGQGPNTIYF
TRBV29-1	NA	TRBD1	TRBJ2-2	TGCAGCGTTGTGAAGGGGACAGGAACGAACACCGGGGAGCTGTTTTTT	CSVVKGTGTNTGELFF
TRBV28	NA	TRBD1	TRBJ1-4	TGTGCCAGCAGTTCATCTGGGACAGCGGCGCTTGAAAAACTGTTTTTT	CASSSSGTAALEKLFF
TRBV27	NA	TRBD2	TRBJ2-3	TGTGCCAGCAGTACCTCCACTAGCGGGAGGGCCGTGTATACGCAGTATTTT	CASSTSTSGRAVYTQYF
TRBV6-5	NA	NA	TRBJ2-2	TGTGCCAGCAGTTTTGGGGACTTATACACCGGGGAGCTGTTTTTT	CASSFGDLYTGELFF
TRBV7-9	many	NA	TRBJ1-2	TGTGCCAGCAGCTTAGTAACAGGCCGCGTTGACTTTTATGGCTACACCTTC	CASSLVTGRVDFYGYTF
TRBV6-1	once	NA	TRBJ2-1	TGTGCCTGCACCAACTCGGGTAACTCCTACAATGAGCAGTTCTTC	CACTNSGNSYNEQFF
TRBV11-2	NA	TRBD2	TRBJ2-1	TGTGCCAGCAGCCCAAGCGGGACCTACAATGAGCAGTTCTTC	CASSPSGTYNEQFF
TRBV5-4	NA	NA	TRBJ2-5	TGTGCCAGCAGCCCCAGGGGCCCTCAAGAGACCCAGTACTTC	CASSPRGPQETQYF
TRBV18	once	TRBD2	TRBJ2-7	TGTGCCAGCTCACCTGGTTGGGCGGGAGTCGACGAGCAGTACTTC	CASSPGWAGVDEQYF
TRBV6-1	NA	NA	TRBJ1-2	TGTGCCAGCAGTGAATCCAGGGACTATGGCTACACCTTC	CASSESRDYGYTF
TRBV5-4	NA	TRBD2	TRBJ2-1	TGTGCCAGCAGCCTCAGACTAGCGGGAGGGAGTAGCGATGAGCAGTTCTTC	CASSLRLAGGSSDEQFF
TRBV11-2	NA	TRBD1	TRBJ1-4	TGTGCCAGCAGCTTGGGCTGGACAGGACCGAATGAAAAACTGTTTTTT	CASSLGWTGPNEKLFF
TRBV11-2	NA	TRBD2	TRBJ2-3	TGTGCCAGCAGCCGACTAGCGGATACGCAGTATTTT	CASSRLADTQYF
TRBV7-2	NA	TRBD2	TRBJ2-1	TGTGCCAGCAGCCATGGGACTAGCACAAATGAGCAGTTCTTC	CASSHGTSTNEQFF
TRBV28	NA	NA	TRBJ2-7	TGTGCCAGCAGATACTCGGGTTCCCCCTCCTACGAGCAGTACTTC	CASRYSGSPSYEQYF
TRBV29-1	NA	TRBD2	TRBJ2-3	TGCAGCGCTAGCCTGGGGGGGACGGATACGCAGTATTTT	CSASLGGTDTQYF
TRBV5-1	NA	NA	TRBJ2-1	TGCGCCAGCAGCTTGGCTGGGCCCGGCCTAAATGAGCAGTTCTTC	CASSLAGPGLNEQFF
TRBV13	NA	NA	TRBJ1-1	TGTGCCAGCAGCTCTGGACAGTCAAACACTGAAGCTTTCTTT	CASSSGQSNTEAFF
TRBV11-2	many	NA	TRBJ1-2	TGTGCCAGCAGCTTAGATGTTTTTAGCGGCTACACCTTC	CASSLDVFSGYTF
TRBV4-2	NA	NA	TRBJ2-3	TGTGCCAGCAGCCCCATAGAGGGAGCGGATACGCAGTATTTT	CASSPIEGADTQYF
TRBV5-6	NA	NA	TRBJ2-7	TGTGCCAGCAGCTTTTATGGCAGTACCTACGAGCAGTACTTC	CASSFYGSTYEQYF
TRBV30	NA	TRBD1	TRBJ2-5	TGTGCCTGGAGTCTACGCAGGGGGGAGACCCAGTACTTC	CAWSLRRGETQYF
TRBV28	NA	NA	TRBJ1-5	TGTGCCAGCAGTATCCGGGACTATAGCAATCAGCCCCAGCATTTT	CASSIRDYSNQPQHF
TRBV28	NA	TRBD2	TRBJ2-7	TGTGCCACTCGGCGGGAGGCGCGGACGGTGCAGTACTTC	CATRREARTVQYF
TRBV7-2	once	NA	TRBJ1-1	TGTGCCAGCAGCACGGGTAGGGAGTACACTGAAGCTTTCTTT	CASSTGREYTEAFF
TRBV6-5	once	TRBD1	TRBJ2-1	TGTGCCAGTCGCAGACAGGGGGCGCAGTTCTTC	CASRRQGAQFF
TRBV2	NA	NA	TRBJ1-2	TGTGCCAGCAGTGGTCAGACAGCATATGGCTACACCTTC	CASSGQTAYGYTF
TRBV28	NA	NA	TRBJ2-7	TGTGCCACTACTCTCTGGCGGACAGCCTACGAGCAGTACTTC	CATTLWRTAYEQYF
TRBV10-3	NA	TRBD1	TRBJ1-2	TGTGCCATCAGTTTCGAGACAGGGAACTATGGCTACACCTTC	CAISFETGNYGYTF
TRBV5-4	once	NA	TRBJ1-4	TGTGCCAGCAGCTTGGCCCCGACAGATGAAAAACTGTTTTTT	CASSLAPTDEKLFF
TRBV4-1	NA	NA	TRBJ1-2	TGCGCCAGCAGCCAAGCGCTCAGGGATTTACGGACGGTCTATGGCTACACCTTC	CASSQALRDLRTVYGYTF
TRBV5-6	few	TRBD1	TRBJ1-5	TGTGCCAGCAGCTTGGCAACAGGGGGTCAGCCCCAGCATTTT	CASSLATGGQPQHF
TRBV5-4	NA	TRBD2	TRBJ2-5	TGTGCCAGCAGCTTGGAGTACGGGAGGGCCCCCTACAGTAAGGAGACCCAGTACTTC	CASSLEYGRAPYSKETQYF
TRBV7-9	NA	TRBD2	TRBJ2-1	TGTGCCAGCAGCTTACGACTAGCGGGATACAATGAGCAGTTCTTC	CASSLRLAGYNEQFF
TRBV18	NA	TRBD1	TRBJ2-1	TGTGCCAGCTCACCACCGCTTACAGGGGGCTATGAGCAGTTCTTC	CASSPPLTGGYEQFF
TRBV19	NA	NA	TRBJ1-2	TGTGCCAGTAGTAAGAACAGTAACTACACCTTC	CASSKNSNYTF
TRBV28	NA	TRBD1	TRBJ2-1	TGTGCCAGCAGTCCTCCGGGACAGCCCTACAATGAGCAGTTCTTC	CASSPPGQPYNEQFF